This is a list of T cell receptor beta chains from one sample in a study of blood T cell repertoires in COVID-19. Repertoires were generated with immunoSEQ multiplex PCR, while TCRdb's copy carries only in-frame clones and drops some. Among some 110,000 clones listed, less than 90% were seen once. The sequenced material came from PBMCs or T cells enriched from blood (not recorded which). The receptor source for this set is a woman younger than 45 who had recovered from COVID-19. CDR3s include the opening cysteine and the closing phenylalanine or tryptophan. A D gene is named only where the DNA matches it firmly.

d_call	v_call	j_call	cdr3_nt	cdr3_aa
-	TRBV4-3	TRBJ2-2	TGCGCCAGCAGCCAACTATCGGCGAACACCGGGGAGCTGTTTTTT	CASSQLSANTGELFF
-	TRBV3-1/TRBV3-2	TRBJ2-1	TGTGCCAGCAGCCAAACCCTCGCTAGAAATGAGCAGTTCTTC	CASSQTLARNEQFF
TRBD1	TRBV28	TRBJ2-1	TGTGCCAGCAGTTTCCTTCCCGGGACAGGGAAATTTAATGAGCAGTTCTTC	CASSFLPGTGKFNEQFF
-	TRBV4-2	TRBJ2-3	TGTGCCAGCAGCAAGACCGGGACTGCAGCCACAGATACGCAGTATTTT	CASSKTGTAATDTQYF
TRBD2	TRBV4-2	TRBJ2-3	TGTGCCAGCAGCCGAGACCCATTTAGCGGGAGCACAGATACGCAGTATTTT	CASSRDPFSGSTDTQYF
-	TRBV11-2	TRBJ1-2	TGTGCCAGCAGATTTACCGTAGTGGAGGGCTACACCTTC	CASRFTVVEGYTF
-	TRBV5-4	TRBJ2-5	TGTGCCAGCAGCTTGGGAGCGCGTGGCGAGACCCAGTACTTC	CASSLGARGETQYF
-	TRBV7-6	TRBJ1-6	TGTGCCAGCAGCTTAGACAGGGATTCACCCCTCCACTTT	CASSLDRDSPLHF
-	TRBV7-9	TRBJ1-1	TGTGCCAGCAGCTTCAGGTCGAACACTGAAGCTTTCTTT	CASSFRSNTEAFF
TRBD2	TRBV7-6	TRBJ2-1	TGTGCCAGCAGCGTAACTAGCGGGAGGCCGGGGAATGAGCAGTTCTTC	CASSVTSGRPGNEQFF
-	TRBV6-1	TRBJ1-1	TGTGCCAGCAGTGAACCTCGCAGGGTCGACACTGAAGCTTTCTTT	CASSEPRRVDTEAFF
TRBD1	TRBV7-9	TRBJ2-2	TGTGCCAGCAGCCGAGGGGACAGCGCAAGTGACACCGGGGAGCTGTTTTTT	CASSRGDSASDTGELFF
-	TRBV6-5	TRBJ2-7	TGTGCCAGCAGTCCAAGGGGGAGCCTCTACGAGCAGTACTTC	CASSPRGSLYEQYF
-	TRBV19	TRBJ1-2	TGTGCCAGTAGTTTACAGAACTATGGCTACACCTTC	CASSLQNYGYTF
TRBD1	TRBV6-5	TRBJ1-5	TGTGCCAGCAGTCCTGACAGGGCGGGTCAGCCCCAGCATTTT	CASSPDRAGQPQHF
TRBD1	TRBV5-1	TRBJ1-1	TGCGCCAGCAGCAGAGAAGGGGGCGGAAGGGCTGAAGCTTTCTTT	CASSREGGGRAEAFF